This record looks at one T cell receptor (beta chain) sequence and its context. Its antigen is currently unknown. Using its own MiXCR run on the RT-PCR reads, TCRdb lists one record per CDR3 protein. The table records about 830,000 distinct CDR3 sequences, about 18% of them present only once. The data stem from a study of response to subunit inactivated influenza vaccine. General study results and limits: Authors proposed each seasonal influenza vaccination draws in few new T cells.

The germline CDR1 and CDR2 sequences are PRHDT and FYEKMQ (reference sequence). The junction had 11 bases not matched to a gene; V was cut back by 5 bases and J by 1 base. The length of the CDR3 is 17 residues. This material consisted of PBMCs from blood, taken roughly 5 days after vaccination. This TCR was sampled from a man aged 50 or older who received an inactivated influenza vaccine. The chain recombines TRBV13 with TRBJ2-7; 10 bases map to TRBD2. This chain's CDR3 is CASSGITGTSDSYEQYF. The CDR3 DNA follows: TGTGCCAGCAGCGGAATCACCGGGACTAGCGATTCCTACGAGCAGTACTTC.